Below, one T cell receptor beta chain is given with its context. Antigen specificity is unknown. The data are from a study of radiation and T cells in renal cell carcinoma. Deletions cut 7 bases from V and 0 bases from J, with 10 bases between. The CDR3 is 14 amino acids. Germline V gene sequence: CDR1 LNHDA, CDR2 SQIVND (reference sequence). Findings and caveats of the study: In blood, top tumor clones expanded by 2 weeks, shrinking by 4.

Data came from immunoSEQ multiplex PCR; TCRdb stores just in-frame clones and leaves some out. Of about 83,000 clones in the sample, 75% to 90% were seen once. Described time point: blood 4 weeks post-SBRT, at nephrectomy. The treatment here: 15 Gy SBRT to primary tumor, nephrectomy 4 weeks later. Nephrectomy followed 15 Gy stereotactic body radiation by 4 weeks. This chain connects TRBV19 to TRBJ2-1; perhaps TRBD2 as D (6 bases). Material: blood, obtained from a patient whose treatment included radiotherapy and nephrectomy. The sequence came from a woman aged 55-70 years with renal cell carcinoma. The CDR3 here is CASTDGSSYNEQFF. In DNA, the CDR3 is TGTGCCAGTACTGACGGGAGCTCCTACAATGAGCAGTTCTTC.